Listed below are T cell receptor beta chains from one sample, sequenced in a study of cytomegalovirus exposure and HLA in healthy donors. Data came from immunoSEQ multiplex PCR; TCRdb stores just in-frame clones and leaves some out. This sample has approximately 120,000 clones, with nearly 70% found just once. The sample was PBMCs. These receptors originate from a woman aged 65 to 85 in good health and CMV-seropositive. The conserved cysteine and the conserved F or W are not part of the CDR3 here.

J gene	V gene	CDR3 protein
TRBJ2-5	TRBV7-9	ASSLAGGETQY
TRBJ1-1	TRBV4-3	ASSQDPGYMNTEAF
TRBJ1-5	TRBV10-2	ASSWDRGEQPQH
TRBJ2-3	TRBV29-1	SVEEDGDRSWY
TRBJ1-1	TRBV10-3	ATGLTNTEAF
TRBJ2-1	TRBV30	AWSVLSSYNEQF
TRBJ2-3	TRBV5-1	ASSWDSPTDTQY
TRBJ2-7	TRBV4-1	ASSQRQGSYEQY
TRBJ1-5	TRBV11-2	ASSATGLSNQPQH
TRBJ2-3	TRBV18	ASSPYTDTQY
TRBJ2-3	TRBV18	ASSPLVGGGDTQY
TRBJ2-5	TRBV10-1	ASSERGAGEETQY
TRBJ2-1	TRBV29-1	SIDRGFLGEQF
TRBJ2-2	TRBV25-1	ASTQPSAGGGKLF
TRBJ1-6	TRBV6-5	ASRLADSPLH
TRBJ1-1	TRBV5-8	ASSGGTANTEAF